A single sample is the source of the 17 T cell receptor beta chains below, sequenced in a study of vaccination and CD4 T cells after COVID-19. Cultured CD4+ T-cell DNA underwent Oncomine TCR Beta short-read sequencing. Each CDR3 protein is one row after TCRdb ran MiXCR on the PCR reads. The sample shows roughly 16,000 distinct CDR3 sequences, roughly 47% of them seen only once. The treatment denotes: roughly 10-day PBMC culture with coronavirus spike peptide pools or control peptides (ViraFEST assay). The antigens for these receptors are not known. The source material was CD4+ T cells from blood, cultured in vitro. Receptors originate from a human donor who had recovered from COVID-19.

The V gene is TRBV4-1, the J gene TRBJ2-7, with D maybe TRBD2 (6 bases). Germline lookup yields CDR1 MGHRA and CDR2 YSYEKL. The ends were cut back, 4 bases at V and 6 bases at J, with 22 bases in the middle. This CDR3 has 16 residues. CDR3 sequence reads: CASSPLLGGRRGEQYF. Here the CDR3 DNA reads TGCGCCAGCAGCCCACTGTTGGGTGGGAGGCGAGGCGAGCAGTACTTC.

The rearrangement joins TRBV6-5 to TRBJ2-7; no reliable D call. The CDR3 covers 13 residues. V lost 0 bases, J lost 5 bases, and 8 bases lay in between. Germline CDR1 is MNHEY and CDR2 is SVGAGI. CDR3 protein: CASSYSLRNEQYF. Written as DNA, the CDR3 is TGTGCCAGCAGTTACTCTTTGCGGAACGAGCAGTACTTC.

The chain links TRBV2 to TRBJ1-5; no definite D call. Trimming took 3 bases from V and 0 from J, leaving 9 bases between them. Per the germline V gene, CDR1 is SNHLY and CDR2 is FYNNEI. CDR3 length: 15 amino acids. The chain's CDR3 is CASSEDGDSNQPQHF. CDR3 sequence (DNA): TGTGCCAGCAGTGAGGATGGGGATAGCAATCAGCCCCAGCATTTT. Full variable domain (remainder filled in from reference TRBV2 and TRBJ1-5): EPEVTQTPSHQVTQMGQEVILRCVPISNHLYFYWYRQILGQKVEFLVSFYNNEISEKSEIFDDQFSVERPDGSNFTLKIRSTKLEDSAMYFCASSEDGDSNQPQHFGDGTRLSIL.

This clonotype was counted only a few times. The chain combines TRBV30 with TRBJ1-5; possible D gene TRBD1, 6 bases. The V gene lost 0 bases and the J gene lost 2 bases, with 8 bases spanning the gap. Germline CDR1 and CDR2: GTSNPN and SVGIG (reference sequence). This CDR3 has 14 amino acids. CDR3 sequence: CAWSVQGGNQPQHF. The DNA for the CDR3 is TGTGCCTGGAGTGTACAGGGAGGCAATCAGCCCCAGCATTTT.

V gene TRBV20-1 combines with J gene TRBJ2-3, with TRBD2 matching 7 bases. Looked up from germline, CDR1 is DFQATT and CDR2 is SNEGSKA (reference sequence). This CDR3 contains 15 residues. The junction had 8 bases not matched to a gene; V was cut back by 3 bases and J by 2 bases. Here the CDR3 reads CSASYEAGTTDTQYF. In DNA, the CDR3 is TGCAGTGCTAGTTACGAAGCGGGGACCACAGATACGCAGTATTTT.

The chain joins TRBV10-3 to TRBJ1-2; D remains unclear. Germline CDR1 ENHRY, CDR2 SYGVKD. The CDR3 spans 13 residues. V was trimmed by 5 bases and J by 0 bases, leaving 7 bases between them. Here the CDR3 DNA reads TGTGCCATCAGTAGAGAAGCTAACTATGGCTACACCTTC. Its protein product is CAISREANYGYTF.

The chain links TRBV6-5 to TRBJ2-5; possibly TRBD1 or TRBD2 for D (6 bases each). Germline V gene data show CDR1 as MNHEY and CDR2 as SVGAGI. CDR3 length: 16 amino acids. V was clipped by 0 bases and J by 2 bases, with 13 bases between them. The CDR3 DNA reads as TGTGCCAGCAGTTACTCGGGACTCAGGGGTCAAGAGACCCAGTACTTC. This gives the protein CASSYSGLRGQETQYF.

This clonotype was seen only a few times. V and J are TRBV7-8 and TRBJ1-5, with D possibly TRBD1 on 5 matching bases. This CDR3 is 12 amino acids long. Germline loops: CDR1 SGHVS, CDR2 FQNEAQ. With 3 bases removed from V and 6 bases from J, the gap between germline ends came to 6 bases. CDR3 sequence (DNA): TGTGCCAGCAGCTTGCAGGGTCAGCCCCAGCATTTT. The encoded protein is CASSLQGQPQHF. The full variable domain, in which reference TRBV7-8 and TRBJ1-5 provide the parts outside the CDR3, is GAGVSQSPRYKVAKRGQDVALRCDPISGHVSLFWYQQALGQGPEFLTYFQNEAQLDKSGLPSDRFFAERPEGSVSTLKIQRTQQEDSAVYLCASSLQGQPQHFGDGTRLSIL.

V usage is TRBV6-5 and J usage is TRBJ1-1; unclear D gene. Germline CDR1 MNHEY, CDR2 SVGAGI. Trimming took 2 bases from V and 1 from J, leaving 8 bases between them. The CDR3 contains 14 residues. The CDR3 reads CASSYGVGNTEAFF. CDR3 bases: TGTGCCAGCAGTTACGGGGTTGGGAACACTGAAGCTTTCTTT.

This rearrangement joins TRBV2 to TRBJ2-3; 7 bases are a match to TRBD2. J lost 6 bases, V lost 0 bases, and 15 bases had no gene match. The germline gives CDR1 SNHLY, CDR2 FYNNEI. CDR3 length: 18 amino acids. CDR3 sequence (DNA): TGTGCCAGCAGTGAAGCCCCAAGGGGTATGGCTAGCGGTGATACGCAGTATTTT. This gives the protein CASSEAPRGMASGDTQYF.

This chain connects TRBV2 to TRBJ1-2, with no clear D. CDR1 and CDR2 from the germline V gene are SNHLY and FYNNEI. V gave up 1 base and J gave up 6 bases, with 9 bases separating them. The CDR3 sequence is 13 residues long. CDR3 amino acids: CASSEGWRHGYTF. CDR3 sequence (DNA): TGTGCCAGCAGTGAAGGTTGGCGGCATGGCTACACCTTC.

The gene calls are TRBV20-1 and TRBJ2-4; 13 bases map to TRBD2. V dropped 6 bases and J dropped 0; count of bases not matched to a gene: 8. The CDR3 extends over 17 amino acids. The germline V gene encodes CDR1 DFQATT and CDR2 SNEGSKA (reference sequence). CDR3 protein: CSAHGTSGTIAKNIQYF. As DNA, the CDR3 is TGCAGTGCGCACGGGACTAGCGGGACGATAGCCAAAAACATTCAGTACTTC.

This clonotype showed up just a few times. The CDR3 reads CASSYAGGGETQYF. As DNA, the CDR3 is TGTGCCAGCAGTTACGCGGGGGGTGGAGAGACCCAGTACTTC. The J gene is TRBJ2-5, the V gene TRBV6-2 or TRBV6-3, with 8 nucleotides matching TRBD2. Trimming removed 2 bases from V and 4 bases from J; junction bases left unmatched: 3. The CDR3 covers 14 residues. Germline V gene data show CDR1 as MNHEY and CDR2 as SVGEGT.

This clonotype turned up a few times. The J gene is TRBJ1-1, the V gene TRBV6-2 or TRBV6-3; D gene ambiguous. The CDR3 consists of 13 residues. Germline V gene lookup returns CDR1 MNHEY and CDR2 SVGEGT. V gave up 7 bases and J gave up 5 bases, with 14 bases separating them. CDR3 DNA sequence: TGTGCCAGCACTCGAATCGTGGAAACTGAAGCTTTCTTT. It encodes CASTRIVETEAFF.

CDR3 residues: CASSSGMGTDTQYF. In DNA, the CDR3 is TGTGCCAGCAGCTCAGGGATGGGTACAGATACGCAGTATTTT. The chain combines TRBV11-1 with TRBJ2-3; D might be TRBD1 (5 bases). Per germline, CDR1 SGHAT and CDR2 FQDESV (reference sequence). Trimming removed 4 bases from V and 3 bases from J, with 11 bases in between. This CDR3 is built from 14 residues.

This clonotype was observed a few times. The rearrangement links TRBV6-5 to TRBJ1-5; D possibly corresponds to TRBD1 (6 bases). The CDR3 length is 15 residues. From germline, CDR1 is MNHEY and CDR2 SVGAGI. Deletions cut 1 base from V and 6 bases from J, with 13 bases between. The DNA of the CDR3 is TGTGCCAGCAGTTACTTAACAGGGATTAGTCAGCCCCAGCATTTT. Protein sequence: CASSYLTGISQPQHF.

The rearrangement uses TRBV28 and TRBJ2-7; maybe TRBD2 (5 bases). There are 13 residues in the CDR3. Germline loops: CDR1 MDHEN, CDR2 SYDVKM. The ends were cut back, 6 bases at V and 7 bases at J, with 16 bases in the middle. The CDR3 here is CASSYGLGEEQYF. CDR3 DNA: TGTGCCAGCAGCTACGGACTGGGAGAGGAGCAGTACTTC.